Presented here are 23 T cell receptor beta chains from one specimen sequenced in a study of OX40 agonist ivuxolimab in advanced cancers. The assay was immunoSEQ multiplex PCR, and TCRdb's table has in-frame clones only and misses some. The sample has 35,000 to 45,000 clones, over 65% seen once. The specimen comprised CD4+ or CD8+ T cells sorted from blood, sampled in a trial of the OX40 agonist ivuxolimab. The receptor set was obtained from an adult with an advanced solid tumor such as melanoma, head and neck, liver or kidney cancer.

The chain joins TRBV27 to TRBJ1-2; 7 bases match TRBD1. Trimming took 4 bases from V and 5 from J; bases not matched to a gene: 10. Germline V gene lookup returns CDR1 MNHEY and CDR2 SMNVEV (reference sequence). The CDR3 is 15 amino acids. CDR3 in DNA: TGTGCCAGCAGTTCTTGGACAGGAGGGTTATATGGCTACACCTTC. Residues: CASSSWTGGLYGYTF.

In this sample, this clone turned up once. V and J are TRBV29-1 and TRBJ2-6; TRBD1 matches 7 bases. V lost 7 bases and J lost 0; bases outside the gene matches: 3. Germline V gene lookup returns CDR1 SQVTM and CDR2 ANQGSEA. The CDR3 length is 14 residues. CDR3 sequence (DNA): TGCAGCGCCTGGACAGGCTCTGGGGCCAACGTCCTGACTTTC. The encoded protein is CSAWTGSGANVLTF.

This clone came up once. The chain is built from TRBV2 and TRBJ2-2; 15 positions match TRBD2. V was pared by 6 bases and J by 0 bases, with 5 bases of the junction left unmatched. Looked up from germline, CDR1 is SNHLY and CDR2 is FYNNEI. This CDR3 region has 18 residues. The CDR3 coding sequence is TGTGCCAGCAGGGAGGGACTAGCGGGAGGAACGAACACCGGGGAGCTGTTTTTT. Translating it yields CASREGLAGGTNTGELFF.

This sequence joins TRBV27 and TRBJ2-2; D gene uncertain. V was trimmed by 1 base and J by 1 base, leaving 10 bases between them. Germline V lookup: CDR1 MNHEY, CDR2 SMNVEV (reference sequence). The CDR3 loop spans 16 amino acids. In DNA, the CDR3 is TGTGCCAGCAGTTTATTTTCCCAGTTGAACACCGGGGAGCTGTTTTTT. Translated, it gives CASSLFSQLNTGELFF.

The chain couples TRBV4-3 to TRBJ1-1, with a tentative D call TRBD1 (5 bases). This CDR3 contains 15 residues. Germline V gives CDR1 LGHNA, CDR2 YSLEER. The V end lost 4 bases, the J end lost 6 bases, and 18 bases lay between the germline ends. In DNA form, the CDR3 reads TGCGCCAGCAGCCGGAAGCAGGGCCAGGGCGCTGAAGCTTTCTTT. Amino acids: CASSRKQGQGAEAFF.

This clone was observed a few times. Different DNA sequences within this sample yield the same CDR3. The V and J genes are TRBV30 and TRBJ1-5, with D tentatively TRBD1 (5 bases). V was clipped by 5 bases and J by 5 bases, with 16 bases between them. Germline V gives CDR1 GTSNPN, CDR2 SVGIG (reference sequence). The CDR3 consists of 14 residues. This CDR3 is CAWGFRQLDQPQHF. The DNA for the CDR3 is TGTGCCTGGGGATTCCGACAGCTAGATCAGCCCCAGCATTTT.

CDR3: CASSFSGSGANVLTF. In DNA form, the CDR3 reads TGTGCCAGTAGCTTTTCGGGCTCTGGGGCCAACGTCCTGACTTTC. V usage is TRBV19 and J usage is TRBJ2-6, with D uncertain. This CDR3 has 15 residues. Germline CDR1 is LNHDA and CDR2 is SQIVND (reference sequence). V dropped 6 bases and J dropped 0 bases, with 9 bases sitting between them.

The genes are TRBV4-2 and TRBJ1-6; no reliable D call. This CDR3 has 15 amino acids. Deletions cut 7 bases from V and 1 base from J, with 11 bases between. In germline, CDR1 is LGHNA, CDR2 YNFKEQ. In DNA form, the CDR3 reads TGTGCCAGCACCCCAAAAGCGTCCTATAATTCACCCCTCCACTTT. Its translation: CASTPKASYNSPLHF.

This clone was seen once. The J gene is TRBJ1-2, the V gene TRBV4-3, with D uncertain. Trimming cost V 0 bases and J 7 bases, with 15 bases left between them. The CDR3 has 15 residues. Germline lookup yields CDR1 LGHNA and CDR2 YSLEER. The CDR3 DNA sequence: TGCGCCAGCAGCCAAGAGAAAGGGTACGTGAGTGGCTACACCTTC. It codes for CASSQEKGYVSGYTF.

The rearrangement uses TRBV4-3 and TRBJ2-7; TRBD1 matches 8 bases. V shed 1 base, J shed 6 bases, and the junction held 2 bases outside the gene matches. CDR1 and CDR2 from the germline V gene are LGHNA and YSLEER. This CDR3 is 13 amino acids long. DNA for the CDR3: TGCGCCAGCAGCCAAGTCAGGGGGCTCGAGCAGTACTTC. Translated, it gives CASSQVRGLEQYF.

By share, this clone ranks as medium-sized (0.01 to 0.1%). V usage is TRBV9 and J usage is TRBJ2-5; possible D gene TRBD1, 5 bases. Germline CDR1 reads SGDLS; CDR2 reads YYNGEE. V dropped 0 bases and J dropped 4 bases, with 7 bases sitting between them. The CDR3 is 13 amino acids. The CDR3 DNA reads TGTGCCAGCAGCGTAGGGGGCTTAGAGACCCAGTACTTC. It is translated as CASSVGGLETQYF.

This chain joins TRBV4-2 and TRBJ1-4, with D uncertain. The V end lost 5 bases, the J end lost 0 bases, and 7 bases lay between the germline ends. The V gene's germline CDR1 is LGHNA and CDR2 YNFKEQ. The CDR3 sequence is 14 residues long. CDR3 sequence: CASSFKSTNEKLFF. The DNA for the CDR3 is TGTGCCAGCAGCTTTAAATCAACTAATGAAAAACTGTTTTTT.

This rearrangement joins TRBV14 to TRBJ2-1; perhaps D is TRBD1 or TRBD2 (6 bases each). The CDR3 sequence is 13 residues long. V was clipped by 2 bases and J by 6 bases, with 8 bases between them. Germline lookup yields CDR1 SGHDN and CDR2 FVKESK. CDR3: CASSQKGGNEQFF. DNA of the CDR3: TGTGCCAGCAGCCAAAAGGGGGGCAATGAGCAGTTCTTC.

The chain employs TRBV10-3 and TRBJ2-2; TRBD2 matches at 12 bases. Per germline, CDR1 ENHRY and CDR2 SYGVKD. V shed 4 bases, J shed 4 bases, and the junction held 4 bases outside the gene matches. The CDR3 is 16 residues long. In DNA, the CDR3 is TGTGCCATCAGTGGGGCTAGCGGGAGGGCCACCGGGGAGCTGTTTTTT. Protein: CAISGASGRATGELFF.

The gene calls are TRBV5-4 and TRBJ2-1; D not certain. The ends were cut back, 3 bases at V and 3 bases at J, with 4 bases in the middle. The CDR3 is 12 amino acids. Germline loops: CDR1 SGHNT, CDR2 YYREEE (reference sequence). The CDR3 sequence is CASSYDYNEQFF. DNA of the CDR3: TGTGCCAGCAGCTACGACTACAATGAGCAGTTCTTC.

This clone was seen only a few times. The chain uses TRBV4-3 and TRBJ1-2; no clear D gene. The CDR3 runs to 16 residues. Germline CDR1 is LGHNA and CDR2 is YSLEER. V was clipped by 0 bases and J by 5 bases, with 16 bases between them. The CDR3 nucleotides are TGCGCCAGCAGCCAAGATAGGACTGGACGCCCATATGGCTACACCTTC. This sequence encodes CASSQDRTGRPYGYTF.

This chain connects TRBV19 to TRBJ1-4; a possible D gene is TRBD1 (5 bases). Germline V CDR1 and CDR2: LNHDA, SQIVND (reference sequence). V was pared by 3 bases and J by 2 bases, with 10 bases between. The CDR3 contains 15 residues. The CDR3 loop is CASSIVGTTNEKLFF. CDR3 coding DNA: TGTGCCAGTAGTATCGTCGGGACGACTAATGAAAAACTGTTTTTT.

The chain employs TRBV19 and TRBJ2-1; 8 positions agree with TRBD2. This CDR3 is built from 13 residues. V shed 7 bases and J 7 bases; nucleotides not matched to a gene: 6. Looked up from germline, CDR1 is LNHDA and CDR2 is SQIVND (reference sequence). DNA of the CDR3: TGTGCCAGTAACAATATAGCGGGGAATGAGCAGTTCTTC. This translates into CASNNIAGNEQFF.

This clone turned up a few times. V usage is TRBV29-1 and J usage is TRBJ2-1; possibly TRBD1 or TRBD2 for D (5 bases each). The length of the CDR3 is 12 residues. V shed 4 bases and J shed 4 bases, with 8 bases lying between them. Germline V gives CDR1 SQVTM, CDR2 ANQGSEA. Here the CDR3 reads CSVAWGYNEQFF. The DNA of the CDR3 is TGCAGCGTTGCTTGGGGGTACAATGAGCAGTTCTTC.

This clone occurred once. The CDR3 nucleotides read TGCGCCAGCAGTCATCCGGGACAGGCAAACACCGGGGAGCTGTTTTTT. Translating it yields CASSHPGQANTGELFF. The chain carries TRBV23-1 and TRBJ2-2; 8 bases line up with TRBD1. TRBV23-1 is an ORF for which the function is uncertain. Losses at the gene ends were 3 bases for V and 2 bases for J; bases not matched to a gene: 5. This CDR3 is 16 amino acids long.

The count of this clone is one. The chain links TRBV27 to TRBJ2-7, with 7 bases lining up with TRBD2. V gave up 4 bases and J gave up 2 bases; unmatched junction bases: 5. The CDR3 is made up of 14 amino acids. Germline lookup yields CDR1 MNHEY and CDR2 SMNVEV (reference sequence). The CDR3 loop reads CASSWGGTAYEQYF. For the CDR3, the DNA is TGTGCCAGCAGTTGGGGAGGGACGGCCTACGAGCAGTACTTC.

This clone was detected only a few times. The chain links TRBV27 to TRBJ2-1; D remains ambiguous. Trimming took 2 bases from V and 10 from J, leaving 18 bases between them. Germline V gene data show CDR1 as MNHEY and CDR2 as SMNVEV (reference sequence). This CDR3 region has 15 residues. This chain's CDR3 is CASSLRNTPLGEQFF. The CDR3 DNA reads TGTGCCAGCAGTTTACGTAACACCCCCTTGGGAGAGCAGTTCTTC.

By its share, this clone is medium-sized. The chain has TRBV4-1 and TRBJ1-1; D gene unclear. The ends were cut back, 2 bases at V and 4 bases at J, with 14 bases in the middle. The CDR3 runs 15 residues. Per the germline V gene, CDR1 is MGHRA and CDR2 is YSYEKL. Here the CDR3 DNA reads TGCGCCAGCAGCCAAAAAGGACTGGGTAGCACTGAAGCTTTCTTT. Translated, it gives CASSQKGLGSTEAFF.